One sample yielded the 25 T cell receptor beta chains listed below, sequenced in a study of shared clonotypes between healthy human individuals. CD45RO-negative, CCR7-selected cells formed the naive CD8 fraction, which excluded terminally differentiated effector memory CD45RA+ cells. Assay: immunoSEQ multiplex PCR; the TCRdb copy retains only in-frame clones and omits some. The top ten hold 1.5% to 2% of the sample, which has roughly 2.1 million clones, 93% seen once. Specimen: naive CD8+ T cells from PBMCs. Source of these receptors: a man aged 18 to 35 in good health. Some clones in this sample may be carry-over from other donors' samples.

The rearrangement joins TRBV27 to TRBJ2-7; no clear D gene. Germline V CDR1 and CDR2: MNHEY, SMNVEV (reference sequence). The CDR3 is made up of 14 amino acids. V was clipped by 0 bases and J by 6 bases, with 12 bases between them. The CDR3 sequence is CASSLSAARGEQYF. The CDR3 region has the DNA TGTGCCAGCAGTTTATCGGCGGCCCGCGGCGAGCAGTACTTC.

The chain links TRBV6-7 to TRBJ1-5, with a possible D match to TRBD1 (6 bases). TRBV6-7 is labeled an ORF, and its function is uncertain. The CDR3 spans 15 residues. Trimming took off 7 bases at V and 0 bases at J, with 13 bases between the two ends. CDR3 DNA sequence: TGTGCCAGCACCCCGCAGGGGAATAGCAATCAGCCCCAGCATTTT. Residues: CASTPQGNSNQPQHF.

J is TRBJ2-7 and V is TRBV9, with a possible D match to TRBD1 (5 bases). Trimming took off 0 bases at V and 5 bases at J, with 12 bases between the two ends. The CDR3 is 14 amino acids. Per the germline V gene, CDR1 is SGDLS and CDR2 is YYNGEE. The CDR3 DNA is TGTGCCAGCAGCGTAGCCAGGGTGAGCGACGAGCAGTACTTC. As protein: CASSVARVSDEQYF.

The J gene is TRBJ2-1, the V gene TRBV11-2, with 9 bases lining up with TRBD2. Trimming removed 6 bases from V and 0 bases from J; junction bases left unmatched: 6. The CDR3 runs to 16 residues. Per germline, CDR1 SGHAT and CDR2 FQNNGV. CDR3 nucleotide sequence: TGTGCCAGCAGATGGACTAGCGAGATCTCCTACAATGAGCAGTTCTTC. This translates into CASRWTSEISYNEQFF.

This clone was detected only once. The genes are TRBV6-1 and TRBJ2-7; possible D gene TRBD2, 6 bases. The CDR3 loop spans 15 amino acids. The V end lost 0 bases, the J end lost 3 bases, and 12 bases lay between the germline ends. Germline V CDR1 and CDR2: MNHNS, SASEGT. The CDR3 DNA is TGTGCCAGCAGTGAAGCGCCTAGCGACCTCTACGAGCAGTACTTC. It codes for CASSEAPSDLYEQYF.

The V gene is TRBV27, the J gene TRBJ2-3; 9 bases match TRBD1. Losses at the gene ends were 5 bases for V and 2 bases for J; bases not matched to a gene: 17. The CDR3 is 19 residues long. Germline V gives CDR1 MNHEY, CDR2 SMNVEV (reference sequence). The CDR3: CASSITATGTGRTTDTQYF. Written as DNA, the CDR3 is TGTGCCAGCAGTATAACTGCAACCGGGACAGGGAGAACCACAGATACGCAGTATTTT.

The genes are TRBV4-2 and TRBJ2-3; 8 positions agree with TRBD2. This CDR3 has 15 residues. CDR1 and CDR2 from the germline V gene are LGHNA and YNFKEQ. V shed 5 bases, J shed 1 base, and the junction held 5 bases outside the gene matches. CDR3 coding DNA: TGTGCCAGCAGCGCCAGCGGGAGAGGCACAGATACGCAGTATTTT. As protein: CASSASGRGTDTQYF.

V is TRBV7-6 and J is TRBJ1-5, with 8 positions matching TRBD1. CDR3 size: 13 residues. V dropped 5 bases and J dropped 5; count of bases not matched to a gene: 2. Looked up from germline, CDR1 is SGHVS and CDR2 is FNYEAQ. The CDR3 coding sequence is TGTGCCAGCAGCCCGGACAGGGATCAGCCCCAGCATTTT. This sequence encodes CASSPDRDQPQHF.

The rearrangement joins TRBV29-1 to TRBJ2-3; TRBD2 agrees at 10 bases. From germline, CDR1 is SQVTM and CDR2 ANQGSEA. The CDR3 is 15 residues long. After removal of 6 bases from V and 0 bases from J, the junction contained 6 bases not matched to a gene. CDR3 bases: TGCAGCGTGGCGATGACTAGCGGGAGCACAGATACGCAGTATTTT. As protein: CSVAMTSGSTDTQYF.

The genes are TRBV5-1 and TRBJ2-7; D unresolved. The CDR3 sequence is 13 residues long. The germline V and J ends were trimmed by 3 bases and 4 bases, with 11 bases remaining between them. Germline values: CDR1 SGHRS, CDR2 YFSETQ. The CDR3, as DNA: TGCGCCAGCAGCTATTATTTGGGGTACGAGCAGTACTTC. It translates to CASSYYLGYEQYF.

The chain carries TRBV19 and TRBJ2-5, with 11 bases that match TRBD2. V dropped 3 bases and J dropped 4; count of bases not matched to a gene: 16. The germline V gene has CDR1 LNHDA and CDR2 SQIVND (reference sequence). The CDR3 loop spans 19 amino acids. The CDR3 DNA reads TGTGCCAGTAGTATCCCCCTCTACTCGACTAGCGGGAATAGAGAGACCCAGTACTTC. It yields the protein CASSIPLYSTSGNRETQYF.

About this clone itself: At one end, the junction sequence differs from germline, possibly due to a read error. The V gene is TRBV5-1, the J gene TRBJ2-7; D not certain. The length of the CDR3 is 15 residues. Germline CDR1 and CDR2: SGHRS and YFSETQ. The CDR3 DNA follows: TGCGCCAGCAGCTTGGAGACACCTACGCCCTACGAACAGTACTTC. Translated: CASSLETPTPYEQYF.

The genes are TRBV4-1 and TRBJ2-2; unclear D gene. This CDR3 is built from 18 residues. V was trimmed by 3 bases and J by 4 bases, leaving 21 bases between them. From germline, CDR1 is MGHRA and CDR2 YSYEKL. The CDR3 protein is CASSQDTGPQRFTGELFF. The CDR3 nucleotides are TGCGCCAGCAGCCAGGATACCGGGCCCCAAAGATTCACCGGGGAGCTGTTTTTT.

The V gene is TRBV11-2, the J gene TRBJ1-3, with D tentatively TRBD1 (6 bases). Germline V CDR1 and CDR2: SGHAT, FQNNGV. The CDR3 totals 16 residues. The ends were cut back, 3 bases at V and 2 bases at J, with 14 bases in the middle. The CDR3 spells CASSFTGRSAGNTIYF. In DNA, the CDR3 is TGTGCCAGCAGCTTTACAGGGCGATCTGCTGGAAACACCATATATTTT. The whole variable domain, filled in from reference TRBV11-2 and TRBJ1-3, reads EAGVAQSPRYKIIEKRQSVAFWCNPISGHATLYWYQQILGQGPKLLIQFQNNGVVDDSQLPKDRFSAERLKGVDSTLKIQPAKLEDSAVYLCASSFTGRSAGNTIYFGEGSWLTVV.

The V and J genes are TRBV28 and TRBJ1-1; the D gene is possibly TRBD1 (5 bases). The V and J ends lost 8 bases and 0 bases respectively, with 13 bases between them. The germline V gene encodes CDR1 MDHEN and CDR2 SYDVKM. This CDR3 has 14 residues. The CDR3 region is CASCRRGMNTEAFF. The CDR3, as DNA: TGTGCCAGCTGTCGCCGGGGCATGAACACTGAAGCTTTCTTT.

The V call is TRBV7-9, the J call TRBJ1-4; unclear D gene. V gave up 4 bases and J gave up 6 bases, with 3 bases separating them. Germline V CDR1 and CDR2: SEHNR, FQNEAQ (reference sequence). CDR3 length equals 11 residues. The CDR3 here is CASSWDEKLFF. CDR3 coding DNA: TGTGCCAGCAGCTGGGATGAAAAACTGTTTTTT. Full variable domain (remainder filled in from reference TRBV7-9 and TRBJ1-4): DTGVSQNPRHKITKRGQNVTFRCDPISEHNRLYWYRQTLGQGPEFLTYFQNEAQLEKSRLLSDRFSAERPKGSFSTLEIQRTEQGDSAMYLCASSWDEKLFFGSGTQLSVL.

CDR3 sequence (DNA): TGTGCCAGCTCACCTAACAGTAGCCCAGATCAGCCCCAGCATTTT. Translating it yields CASSPNSSPDQPQHF. This sequence joins TRBV18 and TRBJ1-5; no definite D call. CDR1 KGHSH and CDR2 LQKENI come from the germline V gene. Trimming removed 3 bases at V and 5 bases at J, with 14 bases between. The CDR3 extends over 15 amino acids.

The chain links TRBV9 to TRBJ2-3, with D maybe TRBD1 (6 bases). The CDR3 covers 15 residues. V gave up 0 bases and J gave up 4 bases, with 12 bases separating them. Germline-derived CDR1 and CDR2 are SGDLS and YYNGEE. For the CDR3, the DNA is TGTGCCAGCAGCGTAGTATGGGGGCCGGCAGATACGCAGTATTTT. Protein: CASSVVWGPADTQYF.

This chain links TRBV4-1 with TRBJ1-1; D is unresolved. Per the germline V gene, CDR1 is MGHRA and CDR2 is YSYEKL. The CDR3 loop spans 14 amino acids. The V and J ends lost 4 bases and 2 bases respectively, with 11 bases between them. The CDR3 here is CASSPSRGNTEAFF. In DNA form, the CDR3 reads TGCGCCAGCAGCCCGAGCCGGGGTAACACTGAAGCTTTCTTT.

The rearrangement uses TRBV28 and TRBJ2-7; the D gene is possibly TRBD1 (6 bases). Germline CDR1 is MDHEN and CDR2 is SYDVKM. The V gene lost 4 bases and the J gene lost 3 bases, with 19 bases spanning the gap. The CDR3 has 16 amino acids. The CDR3 loop is CASSSPTPGARYEQYF. CDR3 nucleotides: TGTGCCAGCAGTTCCCCTACCCCAGGGGCTCGCTACGAGCAGTACTTC.

The chain links TRBV15 to TRBJ2-2; 12 bases are shared with TRBD2. Germline V CDR1 and CDR2: LNHNV, YYDKDF (reference sequence). The CDR3 has 21 residues. V shed 0 bases and J 7 bases; nucleotides not matched to a gene: 18. CDR3 nucleotides: TGTGCCACCAGCAGAGATGGGGAGACTAGCGGGAGCCCCGGGGTATTCGGGGAGCTGTTTTTT. Translating it yields CATSRDGETSGSPGVFGELFF.

The chain joins TRBV18 to TRBJ2-7; unclear D gene. CDR3 length: 14 residues. Trimming cost V 2 bases and J 2 bases, with 10 bases left between them. Germline CDR1 and CDR2: KGHSH and LQKENI. This CDR3 is CASSPTAPAYEQYF. The CDR3 DNA reads TGTGCCAGCTCACCAACGGCTCCCGCCTACGAGCAGTACTTC.

The V call is TRBV6-1, the J call TRBJ2-7, with a weak D call TRBD2 (5 bases). CDR3 size: 16 residues. Germline V lookup: CDR1 MNHNS, CDR2 SASEGT. V was shortened by 2 bases and J by 3 bases, with 17 bases between the two germline ends. The CDR3 reads CASSESGHRWLYEQYF. DNA for the CDR3: TGTGCCAGCAGTGAAAGCGGTCACCGCTGGCTCTACGAGCAGTACTTC.

This rearrangement joins TRBV19 to TRBJ2-1; a possible D gene is TRBD1 (7 bases). The CDR3 loop spans 16 amino acids. The germline V and J ends were trimmed by 5 bases and 2 bases, with 16 bases remaining between them. The germline V gene encodes CDR1 LNHDA and CDR2 SQIVND (reference sequence). The CDR3 DNA reads TGTGCCAGTAGTCAGGGGGGCATAGGAACCTACAATGAGCAGTTCTTC. This translates into CASSQGGIGTYNEQFF. The full variable domain, rest sourced from reference TRBV19 and TRBJ2-1, is DGGITQSPKYLFRKEGQNVTLSCEQNLNHDAMYWYRQDPGQGLRLIYYSQIVNDFQKGDIAEGYSVSREKKESFPLTVTSAQKNPTAFYLCASSQGGIGTYNEQFFGPGTRLTVL.

Only one count was recorded for this clone. This chain joins TRBV11-2 and TRBJ2-7; the D is unclear. Germline V gene data show CDR1 as SGHAT and CDR2 as FQNNGV. CDR3 length: 14 amino acids. The germline V and J ends were trimmed by 3 bases and 2 bases, with 11 bases remaining between them. The chain's CDR3 is CASSFSSSAYEQYF. The DNA for the CDR3 is TGTGCCAGCAGCTTTTCTAGTTCGGCCTACGAGCAGTACTTC.